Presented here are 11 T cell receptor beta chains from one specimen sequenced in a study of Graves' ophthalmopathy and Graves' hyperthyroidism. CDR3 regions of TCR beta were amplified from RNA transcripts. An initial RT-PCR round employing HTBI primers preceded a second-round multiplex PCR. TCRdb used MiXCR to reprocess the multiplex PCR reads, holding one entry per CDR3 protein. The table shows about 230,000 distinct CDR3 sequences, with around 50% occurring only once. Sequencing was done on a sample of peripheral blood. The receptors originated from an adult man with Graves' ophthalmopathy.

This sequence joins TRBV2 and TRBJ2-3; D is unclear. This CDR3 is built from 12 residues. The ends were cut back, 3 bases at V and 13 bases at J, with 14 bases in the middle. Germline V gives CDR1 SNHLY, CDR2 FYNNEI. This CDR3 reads CASSDPDSPEYF. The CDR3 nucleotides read TGTGCCAGCAGTGATCCCGACTCCCCTGAGTATTTT.

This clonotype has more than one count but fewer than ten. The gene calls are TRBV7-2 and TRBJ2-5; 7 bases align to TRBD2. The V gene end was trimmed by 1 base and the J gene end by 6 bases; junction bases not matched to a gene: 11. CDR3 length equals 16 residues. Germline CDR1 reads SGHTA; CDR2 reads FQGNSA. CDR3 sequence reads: CASSLGVGSGAKTQYF. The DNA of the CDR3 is TGTGCCAGCAGCTTAGGCGTGGGCAGCGGGGCAAAGACCCAGTACTTC.

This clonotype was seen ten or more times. CDR3 bases: TGCAGTGCTAGAGACCCCTTGGACAGGGGCTATGGCTACACCTTC. Translated, it gives CSARDPLDRGYGYTF. The genes are TRBV20-1 and TRBJ1-2, with 9 bases that match TRBD1. The CDR3 extends over 15 amino acids. The germline V gene encodes CDR1 DFQATT and CDR2 SNEGSKA (reference sequence). V gave up 0 bases and J gave up 4 bases; unmatched junction bases: 6.

The CDR3 region has the DNA TGTGCCAGCAGCTTCGGACAGGGGGTTGGAGAGACCCAGTACTTC. This sequence encodes CASSFGQGVGETQYF. J is TRBJ2-5 and V is TRBV5-6, with 10 positions matching TRBD1. The CDR3 loop spans 15 amino acids. Germline CDR1 SGHDT, CDR2 YYEEEE. J gave up 4 bases and V 2 bases, and 5 bases lay outside the gene matches.

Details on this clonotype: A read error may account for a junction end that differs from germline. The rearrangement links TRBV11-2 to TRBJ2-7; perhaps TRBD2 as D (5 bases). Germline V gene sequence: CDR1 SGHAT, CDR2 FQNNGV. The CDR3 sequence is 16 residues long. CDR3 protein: CANSTLTPGEGYQQYF. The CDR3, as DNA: TGTGCCAACAGCACCCTTACACCGGGCGAGGGCTACCAGCAGTACTTC. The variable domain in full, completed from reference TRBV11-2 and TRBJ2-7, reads EAGVAQSPRYKIIEKRQSVAFWCNPISGHATLYWYQQILGQGPKLLIQFQNNGVVDDSQLPKDRFSAERLKGVDSTLKIQPAKLEDSAVYLCANSTLTPGEGYQQYFGPGTRLTVT.

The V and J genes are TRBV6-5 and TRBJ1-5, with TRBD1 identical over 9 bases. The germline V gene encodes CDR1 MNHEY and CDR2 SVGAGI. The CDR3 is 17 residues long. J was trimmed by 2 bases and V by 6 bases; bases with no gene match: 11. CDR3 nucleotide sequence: TGTGCCAGCAGGACGGACAGGGGAGGGATTGGCAATCAGCCCCAGCATTTT. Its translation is CASRTDRGGIGNQPQHF.

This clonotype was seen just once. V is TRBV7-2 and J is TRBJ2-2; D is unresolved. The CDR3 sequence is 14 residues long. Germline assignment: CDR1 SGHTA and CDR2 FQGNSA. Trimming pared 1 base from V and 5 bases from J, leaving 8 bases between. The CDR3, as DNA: TGTGCCAGCAGCTTAGAAAGGGCTACCGGGGAGCTGTTTTTT. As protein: CASSLERATGELFF.

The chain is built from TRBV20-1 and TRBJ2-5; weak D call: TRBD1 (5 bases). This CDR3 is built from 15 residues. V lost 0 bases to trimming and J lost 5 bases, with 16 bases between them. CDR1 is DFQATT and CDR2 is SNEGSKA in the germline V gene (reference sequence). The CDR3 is CSARDARAIGETQYF. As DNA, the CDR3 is TGCAGTGCTAGAGACGCCAGGGCGATAGGGGAGACCCAGTACTTC.

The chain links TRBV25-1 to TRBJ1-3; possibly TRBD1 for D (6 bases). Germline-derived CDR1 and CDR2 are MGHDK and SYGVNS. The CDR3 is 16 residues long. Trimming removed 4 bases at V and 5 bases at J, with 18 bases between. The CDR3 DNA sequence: TGTGCCAGCAGTGGCGTTGGGGGCGTCTATAGAAACACCATATATTTT. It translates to CASSGVGGVYRNTIYF.

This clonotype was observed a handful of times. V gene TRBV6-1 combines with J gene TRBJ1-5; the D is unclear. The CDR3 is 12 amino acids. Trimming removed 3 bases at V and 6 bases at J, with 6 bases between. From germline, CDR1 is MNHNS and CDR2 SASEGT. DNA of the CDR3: TGTGCCAGCAGTGATTTGGGTCAGCCCCAGCATTTT. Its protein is CASSDLGQPQHF.

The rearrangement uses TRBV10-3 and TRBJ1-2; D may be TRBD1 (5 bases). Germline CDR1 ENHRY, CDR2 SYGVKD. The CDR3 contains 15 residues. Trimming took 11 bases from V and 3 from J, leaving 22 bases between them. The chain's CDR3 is CAGSFGHTRDYGYTF. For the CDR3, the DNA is TGTGCCGGCAGTTTCGGACACACACGGGACTATGGCTACACCTTC.